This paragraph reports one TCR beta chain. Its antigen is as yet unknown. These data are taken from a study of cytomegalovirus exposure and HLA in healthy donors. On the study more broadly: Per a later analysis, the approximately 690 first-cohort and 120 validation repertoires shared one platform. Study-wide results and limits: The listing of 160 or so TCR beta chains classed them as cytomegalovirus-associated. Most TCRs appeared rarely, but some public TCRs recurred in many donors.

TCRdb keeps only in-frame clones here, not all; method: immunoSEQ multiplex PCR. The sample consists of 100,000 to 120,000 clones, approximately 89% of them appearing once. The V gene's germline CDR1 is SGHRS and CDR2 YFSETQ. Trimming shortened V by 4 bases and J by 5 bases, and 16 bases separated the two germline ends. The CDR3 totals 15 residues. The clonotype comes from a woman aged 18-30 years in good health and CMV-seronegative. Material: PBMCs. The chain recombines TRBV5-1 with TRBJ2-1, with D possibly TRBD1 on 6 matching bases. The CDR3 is CASSPDSRDHNEQFF. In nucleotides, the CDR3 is TGCGCCAGCAGCCCGGACAGCCGGGACCACAATGAGCAGTTCTTC.